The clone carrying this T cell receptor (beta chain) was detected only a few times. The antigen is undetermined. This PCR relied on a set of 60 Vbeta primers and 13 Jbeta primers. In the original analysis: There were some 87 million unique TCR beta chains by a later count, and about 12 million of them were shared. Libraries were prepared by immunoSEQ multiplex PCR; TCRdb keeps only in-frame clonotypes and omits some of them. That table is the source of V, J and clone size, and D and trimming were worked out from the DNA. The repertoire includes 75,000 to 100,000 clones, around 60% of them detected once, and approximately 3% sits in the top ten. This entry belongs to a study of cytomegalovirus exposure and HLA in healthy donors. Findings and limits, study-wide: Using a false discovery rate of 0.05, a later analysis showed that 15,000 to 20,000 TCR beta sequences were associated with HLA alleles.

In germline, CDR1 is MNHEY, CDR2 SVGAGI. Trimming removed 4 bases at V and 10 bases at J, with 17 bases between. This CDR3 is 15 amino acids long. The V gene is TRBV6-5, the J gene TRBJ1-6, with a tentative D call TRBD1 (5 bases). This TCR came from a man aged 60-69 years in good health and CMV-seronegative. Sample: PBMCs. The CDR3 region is CASSSQGSAWSPLHF. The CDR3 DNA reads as TGTGCCAGCAGTTCCCAGGGTTCTGCGTGGTCACCCCTCCACTTT.